This T cell receptor (beta chain) appears in the sequencing data of a study of T-cell reconstitution after alpha-beta-depleted transplantation in children. Preparation of the TCRbeta library involved a method that used unique molecular identifiers. MiXCR, run by TCRdb on the PCR reads, gives a single entry per CDR3 protein. The sample contains around 670,000 distinct CDR3 sequences, around 13% of which appear only once. CDR1 is SGHKS and CDR2 is YYEKEE in the germline V gene (reference sequence). Trimming left V 4 bases short and J 2 bases short, with 13 bases between. This CDR3 has 14 residues. To note about this clonotype: What it binds is not known.

Notes on the study in general: A year had passed since transplant, and T-cell counts and diversity by then came mostly from newly produced T cells. Reported findings indicate that, about two months after transplant, alpha-beta T cells came from several hundred expanded clones, which were derived from non-depleted graft cells.

The TCR sequence derives from a girl aged 2 to 10 with congenital amegakaryocytic thrombocytopenia, due to receive a stem cell transplant. The starting material was PBMCs, obtained before TCRalphabeta/CD19-depleted stem cell transplant. The V and J genes are TRBV5-5 and TRBJ2-7; D uncertain. In DNA form, the CDR3 reads TGTGCCAGCAGCGAACTTTCAATACCCTACGAGCAGTACTTC. This gives the protein CASSELSIPYEQYF. Full variable domain (outside the CDR3, taken from reference TRBV5-5 and TRBJ2-7): DAGVTQSPTHLIKTRGQQVTLRCSPISGHKSVSWYQQVLGQGPQFIFQYYEKEERGRGNFPDRFSARQFPNYSSELNVNALLLGDSALYLCASSELSIPYEQYFGPGTRLTVT.